This T cell receptor (beta chain) was profiled in a study of T cell responses to AZD1222 COVID-19 vaccine. This CDR3 is built from 17 residues. After removal of 0 bases from V and 5 bases from J, the junction contained 10 bases not matched to a gene. CDR1 and CDR2 (germline): MNHEY, SVGEGT. Assay: immunoSEQ multiplex PCR; the TCRdb copy retains only in-frame clones and omits some. The repertoire holds 150,000 to 200,000 clones, with approximately 91% as singletons. The rearrangement links TRBV6-2 or TRBV6-3 to TRBJ2-7; the match to TRBD2 covers 10 bases. This clonotype was obtained from an adult who received the AZD1222 COVID-19 vaccine. Sequenced material: peripheral blood, taken 28 days after the second AZD1222 dose. CDR3 sequence (DNA): TGTGCCAGCAGTTACTCAACCTCTAGCGGGAGTATCCACGAGCAGTACTTC. Translating it yields CASSYSTSSGSIHEQYF.